A single sample is the source of the 8 T cell receptor beta chains below, sequenced in a study of kidney transplant recipient with SARS-CoV-2 infection. TCRdb re-analysed the reads in MiXCR, keeping a single row per CDR3 protein. The profile covers 200,000 to 300,000 distinct CDR3 sequences, with under 30% appearing a single time and roughly 7% taken by the ten largest. The source material was a blood sample, sampled at baseline and between days 110 and 120 from a kidney transplant recipient. The receptors come from a male patient between 25 and 40 years old who had COVID-19 and was a kidney transplant recipient. The graft donor may have given rise to some T cells.

This clonotype was seen repeatedly, ten times or more. This sequence joins TRBV9 and TRBJ2-7; D could derive from TRBD1 or TRBD2 (5 bases each). Germline V CDR1 and CDR2: SGDLS, YYNGEE. V lost 4 bases to trimming and J lost 5 bases, with 19 bases between them. This CDR3 region has 15 residues. The CDR3 protein is CASSLTGTPTHEQYF. The CDR3 DNA reads TGTGCCAGCAGCTTAACCGGGACCCCGACTCACGAGCAGTACTTC.

As regards this clonotype: This may stem from a read error, because a much larger clone lies one nucleotide away. The conserved closing phenylalanine or tryptophan is absent in this CDR3, likely reflecting a read error. V is TRBV9 and J is TRBJ1-1; D possibly corresponds to TRBD1 (5 bases). The ends were cut back, 4 bases at V and 2 bases at J, with 15 bases in the middle. The germline V gene encodes CDR1 SGDLS and CDR2 YYNGEE. The CDR3 has 15 amino acids. CDR3 loop: CASSTRGGGNTEAFL. CDR3 in DNA: TGTGCCAGCAGCACCCGTGGGGGGGGAAACACTGAAGCTTTCCTT.

The V and J genes are TRBV18 and TRBJ2-5; the D is unclear. This CDR3 region has 13 residues. The ends were cut back, 4 bases at V and 5 bases at J, with 11 bases in the middle. CDR1 and CDR2 (germline): KGHSH, LQKENI. Written as DNA, the CDR3 is TGTGCCAGCTCACATCGGACCGGGGAGACCCAGTACTTC. It encodes CASSHRTGETQYF.

This clonotype came up a few times. The gene calls are TRBV11-1 and TRBJ1-2; no definite D call. The CDR3 covers 17 residues. Trimming cost V 5 bases and J 4 bases, with 23 bases left between them. Germline CDR1 reads SGHAT; CDR2 reads FQDESV (reference sequence). As DNA, the CDR3 is TGTGCCAGCAGCGGTTCGAATAAGGCTGGAAAGACCTATGGCTACACCTTC. Encoded protein: CASSGSNKAGKTYGYTF.

The V and J genes are TRBV20-1 and TRBJ2-3; 8 nucleotides align to TRBD2. Looked up from germline, CDR1 is DFQATT and CDR2 is SNEGSKA (reference sequence). There are 18 residues in the CDR3. V shed 3 bases and J 6 bases; nucleotides not matched to a gene: 20. This chain's CDR3 is CSARDLVVQAGGRDTQYF. In nucleotides, the CDR3 is TGCAGTGCTAGGGATTTAGTGGTTCAGGCGGGGGGTCGGGATACGCAGTATTTT.

In its sample, this clonotype was seen many times. The rearrangement uses TRBV3-1 and TRBJ2-6; D gene uncertain. This CDR3 spans 19 amino acids. Germline V gives CDR1 LGHDT, CDR2 YNNKEL (reference sequence). Trimming shortened V by 4 bases and J by 5 bases, and 24 bases separated the two germline ends. In DNA form, the CDR3 reads TGTGCCAGCAGCCTGTTAAATCCCATTTACAAAAGTCGGGCCAACGTCCTGACTTTC. Its translation is CASSLLNPIYKSRANVLTF.

This clonotype was picked up many times. J is TRBJ1-2 and V is TRBV5-1; D gene uncertain. Looked up from germline, CDR1 is SGHRS and CDR2 is YFSETQ. This CDR3 has 16 amino acids. V dropped 6 bases and J dropped 4 bases, with 22 bases sitting between them. CDR3 in amino acids: CASTSGSVRKTYGYTF. The CDR3 DNA follows: TGCGCCAGCACATCGGGATCGGTTCGAAAGACCTATGGCTACACCTTC.

About this clonotype itself: A read error may be the cause here, since a much bigger clone is one base away. The rearrangement joins TRBV6-6 to TRBJ1-2; D unresolved. The CDR3 is 17 amino acids. V was clipped by 5 bases and J by 4 bases, with 23 bases between them. The germline V gene has CDR1 MNHNY and CDR2 SVGAGI (reference sequence). For the CDR3, the DNA is TGTGCCAGCAGTATCTGCATAGGTGGGAGAAAGACCTATGGCTACACCTTC. Encoded protein: CASSICIGGRKTYGYTF.